This T cell receptor (beta chain) was retrieved from a study of regulatory T cells in long-lasting Graves disease. General observations from the study: Persistent Graves' patients possessed reduced TCR diversity relative to recently diagnosed ones. Clonotypes that were public and shared totalled 2,500 to 3,500 in persistent patients versus approximately 970 in new patients.

Sample time point: persistent/refractory GD, antithyroid drugs over 5 years with positive TRAb. The TCR library was made from RNA extracted from PBMCs. Patients were enrolled at an endocrinology department in Xi'an, China. This clonotype was observed many times. Its antigen is as yet unknown. With iRepertoire HTBI primers and Arm-PCR of CDR3 regions, TCR beta libraries were built. One entry per CDR3 protein results from TCRdb running MiXCR on the multiplex PCR reads. The sample consists of roughly 360,000 distinct CDR3 sequences, approximately 23% of them appearing once. The sequence derives from a woman in her forties with Graves disease. The sequenced sample was peripheral blood mononuclear cells (PBMCs), obtained when the disease was refractory, from a patient treated with antithyroid drugs.

The DNA of the CDR3 is TGTGCCATCAGTGGGACAGCCGGAAAGGAGACCCAGTACTTC. Residues: CAISGTAGKETQYF. The chain couples TRBV10-3 to TRBJ2-5, with D tentatively TRBD1 (6 bases). V lost 4 bases, J lost 5 bases, and 14 bases lay in between. Germline CDR1 is ENHRY and CDR2 is SYGVKD. This CDR3 comprises 14 residues.